Presented here are 12 T cell receptor beta chains from one specimen sequenced in a study of blood T cell repertoires in COVID-19. The method was immunoSEQ multiplex PCR; TCRdb's version includes in-frame clones alone and lacks a portion of them. The profile covers 200,000 to 300,000 clones, with 85% to 90% appearing a single time and roughly 3.3% taken by the ten largest. The sequenced sample consisted of peripheral blood. The receptors derive from a woman aged 35 to 49 with acute or convalescent COVID-19.

The chain joins TRBV5-6 to TRBJ1-1, with D maybe TRBD1 (6 bases). The V gene's germline CDR1 is SGHDT and CDR2 YYEEEE. The CDR3 has 15 residues. V was shortened by 6 bases and J by 3 bases, with 18 bases between the two germline ends. The CDR3 coding sequence is TGTGCCAGCATGGTCGGAGGGGGGGACGACACTGAAGCTTTCTTT. Translating gives CASMVGGGDDTEAFF.

This chain connects TRBV19 to TRBJ1-2; TRBD1 aligns across 9 bases. Germline V gives CDR1 LNHDA, CDR2 SQIVND (reference sequence). This CDR3 is built from 17 residues. J was trimmed by 8 bases and V by 6 bases; bases with no gene match: 19. The chain's CDR3 is CASRHLQPGQGREGYTF. CDR3 nucleotides: TGTGCCAGTAGACACCTCCAACCGGGACAGGGAAGGGAGGGCTACACCTTC.

The CDR3, as DNA: TGTGCCAGCAGCCAGGAGACAGTCAGTGAAAAACTGTTTTTT. Its translation: CASSQETVSEKLFF. The chain recombines TRBV4-2 with TRBJ1-4, with D tentatively TRBD1 (5 bases). The CDR3 loop spans 14 amino acids. CDR1 and CDR2 from the germline V gene are LGHNA and YNFKEQ. The ends were cut back, 3 bases at V and 7 bases at J, with 12 bases in the middle.

The CDR3 is CASSEWGTGSSYNEQFF. CDR3 nucleotides: TGTGCCAGCAGTGAATGGGGGACAGGGAGCTCCTACAATGAGCAGTTCTTC. The gene calls are TRBV2 and TRBJ2-1; TRBD1 matches 9 bases. In germline, CDR1 is SNHLY, CDR2 FYNNEI. The CDR3 extends over 17 amino acids. The V and J ends lost 2 bases and 0 bases, in that order; junction bases with no gene match: 5. The whole variable domain, filled in from reference TRBV2 and TRBJ2-1, reads EPEVTQTPSHQVTQMGQEVILRCVPISNHLYFYWYRQILGQKVEFLVSFYNNEISEKSEIFDDQFSVERPDGSNFTLKIRSTKLEDSAMYFCASSEWGTGSSYNEQFFGPGTRLTVL.

The CDR3 loop reads CATSDFSKGSTDTQYF. The CDR3 bases are TGTGCCACCAGTGATTTTTCGAAGGGGAGCACAGATACGCAGTATTTT. V and J are TRBV24-1 and TRBJ2-3; D perhaps matches TRBD1 (5 bases). V lost 1 base and J lost 0, with 10 bases in between. Germline lookup yields CDR1 KGHDR and CDR2 SFDVKD. The CDR3 runs 16 residues.

V and J are TRBV6-1 and TRBJ2-6, with D perhaps TRBD1 (6 bases). Germline V gene lookup returns CDR1 MNHNS and CDR2 SASEGT. The CDR3 has 16 residues. The V gene lost 4 bases and the J gene lost 2 bases, with 12 bases spanning the gap. This CDR3 reads CASSVEAGAGANVLTF. DNA for the CDR3: TGTGCCAGCAGTGTCGAAGCAGGGGCTGGGGCCAACGTCCTGACTTTC.

V usage is TRBV6-5 and J usage is TRBJ2-5, with 7 positions matching TRBD1. The V gene end was trimmed by 10 bases and the J gene end by 12 bases; junction bases not matched to a gene: 11. In germline, CDR1 is MNHEY, CDR2 SVGAGI. This CDR3 has 11 amino acids. CDR3: CATQLDRTKYF. The CDR3 region has the DNA TGTGCCACCCAATTGGACAGGACGAAGTACTTC.

The rearrangement uses TRBV5-6 and TRBJ2-7; 9 nucleotides agree with TRBD1. J was trimmed by 2 bases and V by 3 bases; bases with no gene match: 3. The germline gives CDR1 SGHDT, CDR2 YYEEEE. The CDR3 runs to 14 residues. CDR3 coding DNA: TGTGCCAGCAGCTGGGGACAGGGACCCTACGAGCAGTACGTC. Its protein is CASSWGQGPYEQYV.

The V call is TRBV19, the J call TRBJ1-5; TRBD1 matches at 8 bases. The trim removed 7 bases at V and 11 bases at J, leaving 7 bases unmatched. The CDR3 spans 12 residues. Germline loops: CDR1 LNHDA, CDR2 SQIVND (reference sequence). The CDR3 nucleotides are TGTGCCAGTACCCTCGACAGGGGTACCCAGCATTTT. Residues: CASTLDRGTQHF. The full variable domain, rest sourced from reference TRBV19 and TRBJ1-5, is DGGITQSPKYLFRKEGQNVTLSCEQNLNHDAMYWYRQDPGQGLRLIYYSQIVNDFQKGDIAEGYSVSREKKESFPLTVTSAQKNPTAFYLCASTLDRGTQHFGDGTRLSIL.

The CDR3 protein is CASSQGQGYGYTF. The CDR3, as DNA: TGTGCCAGCAGCCAAGGACAGGGGTATGGCTACACCTTC. V usage is TRBV14 and J usage is TRBJ1-2, with 8 bases identical to TRBD1. Germline V lookup: CDR1 SGHDN, CDR2 FVKESK. J lost 5 bases, V lost 1 base, and 0 bases had no gene match. The CDR3 covers 13 residues.

The genes are TRBV7-8 and TRBJ1-1; no firm D call. CDR1 and CDR2 from the germline V gene are SGHVS and FQNEAQ. CDR3 length: 14 amino acids. Trimming stripped 8 bases from V and 4 bases from J, with 17 bases between. The CDR3 DNA follows: TGTGCCAGCGGAAAGCGAGAGCTGGGCACTGAAGCTTTCTTT. Translation: CASGKRELGTEAFF.

J is TRBJ1-1 and V is TRBV5-1; D perhaps matches TRBD1 (6 bases). Germline V gives CDR1 SGHRS, CDR2 YFSETQ. The CDR3 sequence is 13 residues long. V was trimmed by 3 bases and J by 6 bases, leaving 12 bases between them. The CDR3 reads CASSSQGKAEAFF. CDR3 bases: TGCGCCAGCAGCTCCCAGGGGAAGGCTGAAGCTTTCTTT.